Presented here are 31 T cell receptor beta chains from one specimen sequenced in a study of blood T cell repertoires in COVID-19. Method: immunoSEQ multiplex PCR; TCRdb's copy keeps in-frame clones and lacks some. The sample gives approximately 310,000 clones, roughly nine tenths of which show up once; roughly 5.2% is in the top ten. Sequencing used PBMCs or T cells enriched from blood (not recorded which). These receptors were collected from a man aged 60 to 69 who had recovered from COVID-19.

This chain links TRBV13 with TRBJ2-7; TRBD1 matches 9 bases. V lost 7 bases, J lost 3 bases, and 10 bases stayed unmatched. The CDR3 is 15 residues long. In germline, CDR1 is PRHDT, CDR2 FYEKMQ (reference sequence). The CDR3 nucleotides are TGTGCCAGCACCCTCGACAGGGGGATCGTCTACGAGCAGTACTTC. Amino acid sequence: CASTLDRGIVYEQYF.

J is TRBJ1-1 and V is TRBV9; D gene ambiguous. CDR3 length equals 18 residues. Trimming took off 0 bases at V and 2 bases at J, with 20 bases between the two ends. Germline V gene data show CDR1 as SGDLS and CDR2 as YYNGEE. Here the CDR3 reads CASSVALTTPNSNTEAFF. CDR3 bases: TGTGCCAGCAGCGTAGCTTTAACCACCCCAAACTCTAACACTGAAGCTTTCTTT. Supplemented by reference TRBV9 and TRBJ1-1, the full variable domain reads DSGVTQTPKHLITATGQRVTLRCSPRSGDLSVYWYQQSLDQGLQFLIQYYNGEERAKGNILERFSAQQFPDLHSELNLSSLELGDSALYFCASSVALTTPNSNTEAFFGQGTRLTVV.

The V call is TRBV5-1, the J call TRBJ2-5, with 9 positions matching TRBD2. Per the germline V gene, CDR1 is SGHRS and CDR2 is YFSETQ. The CDR3 is 15 residues long. V was pared by 0 bases and J by 5 bases, with 5 bases of the junction left unmatched. DNA of the CDR3: TGCGCCAGCAGCTTGGTAGCGGGAGCAGTGGAGACCCAGTACTTC. Translated: CASSLVAGAVETQYF.

J is TRBJ1-1 and V is TRBV18; D is perhaps TRBD1 (5 bases). CDR3 length equals 13 residues. Between the trimmed V and J ends, which lost 3 bases and 6 bases, there was a span of 11 bases. The germline V gene encodes CDR1 KGHSH and CDR2 LQKENI. The chain's CDR3 is CASSPGQGSEAFF. CDR3 coding DNA: TGTGCCAGCTCACCCGGGCAGGGTTCTGAAGCTTTCTTT.

The chain is built from TRBV6-5 and TRBJ2-2; 7 bases match TRBD2. Trimming cost V 4 bases and J 1 base; bases outside gene matches: 3. There are 15 residues in the CDR3. CDR1 is MNHEY, CDR2 SVGAGI, per germline. DNA of the CDR3: TGTGCCAGCAGTTGGCTAGCGGAGAACACCGGGGAGCTGTTTTTT. Translation gives CASSWLAENTGELFF.

The chain combines TRBV6-5 with TRBJ2-3, with 12 bases identical to TRBD2. Germline V gives CDR1 MNHEY, CDR2 SVGAGI. V gave up 5 bases and J gave up 2 bases; unmatched junction bases: 2. This CDR3 has 15 residues. The DNA for the CDR3 is TGTGCCAGCAGTCGGACTAGCGGGAACACAGATACGCAGTATTTT. Its translation: CASSRTSGNTDTQYF.

The V call is TRBV13, the J call TRBJ2-2; D unresolved. The CDR3 runs 15 residues. In germline, CDR1 is PRHDT, CDR2 FYEKMQ (reference sequence). Trimming removed 3 bases from V and 4 bases from J, with 12 bases in between. This CDR3 reads CASSFSAGRTGELFF. CDR3 DNA sequence: TGTGCCAGCAGCTTTTCCGCCGGTCGCACCGGGGAGCTGTTTTTT.

The DNA of the CDR3 is TGTGCCAGCAGCAGAAACTCGTTTTCCGGTGGCACAGATACGCAGTATTTT. Protein product: CASSRNSFSGGTDTQYF. The chain links TRBV7-2 to TRBJ2-3; D call uncertain. The germline V gene encodes CDR1 SGHTA and CDR2 FQGNSA. V was cut by 5 bases and J by 1 base, with 19 bases left in between. This CDR3 has 17 amino acids.

The J gene is TRBJ2-1, the V gene TRBV18, with 7 nucleotides matching TRBD2. Unmatched junction bases numbered 8, after V lost 0 bases and J lost 6 bases. CDR3 length equals 16 residues. CDR1 and CDR2 from the germline V gene are KGHSH and LQKENI. The CDR3 here is CASSPPSGASGNEQFF. CDR3 coding DNA: TGTGCCAGCTCACCACCCTCTGGGGCTAGCGGCAATGAGCAGTTCTTC.

This clone was observed a few times. The genes are TRBV5-4 and TRBJ2-7; TRBD2 matches at 11 bases. The CDR3 runs to 15 residues. CDR1 is SGHNT, CDR2 YYREEE, per germline (reference sequence). The J segment lost 3 bases and the V segment lost 4 bases, leaving 6 bases of the junction unmatched. The CDR3 DNA is TGTGCCAGCAGCCCAGGGACTAGCGGAATCTACGAGCAGTACTTC. This gives the protein CASSPGTSGIYEQYF.

CDR3 protein: CASTPLGLAGENEQFF. CDR3 nucleotides: TGCGCCAGCACTCCTCTGGGACTAGCGGGAGAGAATGAGCAGTTCTTC. The V gene is TRBV4-1, the J gene TRBJ2-1, with 14 bases fitting TRBD2. Germline V gene data show CDR1 as MGHRA and CDR2 as YSYEKL. The V and J ends lost 7 bases and 7 bases, in that order; junction bases with no gene match: 9. The CDR3 loop spans 16 amino acids.

The rearrangement joins TRBV2 to TRBJ1-2; D uncertain. Per germline, CDR1 SNHLY and CDR2 FYNNEI. The CDR3 has 13 residues. V gave up 4 bases and J gave up 2 bases, with 8 bases separating them. The CDR3 reads CASSGVRNYGYTF. The CDR3 DNA follows: TGTGCCAGCAGTGGAGTCAGGAACTATGGCTACACCTTC.

V and J are TRBV4-3 and TRBJ1-2; a possible D gene is TRBD1 (5 bases). The CDR3 totals 17 residues. The V end was cut by 5 bases, the J end by 2 bases, with 21 bases between. Germline CDR1 and CDR2: LGHNA and YSLEER. The CDR3 reads CASSSRVGVPYNYGYTF. The CDR3 nucleotides read TGCGCCAGCAGCTCCCGGGTAGGGGTCCCATACAACTATGGCTACACCTTC.

This clone has only a few counts. The chain carries TRBV6-6 and TRBJ2-7; D might be TRBD2 (6 bases). The V and J ends lost 2 bases and 5 bases respectively, with 13 bases between them. CDR3 length: 14 residues. Germline V gene data show CDR1 as MNHNY and CDR2 as SVGAGI (reference sequence). The CDR3: CASSYAPREDEQYF. CDR3 sequence (DNA): TGTGCCAGCAGTTACGCCCCCAGGGAGGACGAGCAGTACTTC.

V gene TRBV6-5 combines with J gene TRBJ1-4; tentative D call: TRBD1 (5 bases). V was cut by 4 bases and J by 3 bases, with 15 bases left in between. From germline, CDR1 is MNHEY and CDR2 SVGAGI. CDR3 size: 16 residues. The CDR3 here is CASSSTYGGANEKLFF. The DNA of the CDR3 is TGTGCCAGCAGTTCAACTTACGGGGGAGCTAATGAAAAACTGTTTTTT.

The V and J genes are TRBV24-1 and TRBJ1-5; D uncertain. Trimming removed 11 bases from V and 5 bases from J, with 12 bases in between. The CDR3 extends over 12 amino acids. Germline V gene sequence: CDR1 KGHDR, CDR2 SFDVKD. DNA of the CDR3: TGTGCCATCGGGAGGGCAGATCAGCCCCAGCATTTT. Encoded protein: CAIGRADQPQHF.

The count of this clone is one. The V call is TRBV2, the J call TRBJ1-5, with 7 bases identical to TRBD1. V lost 4 bases to trimming and J lost 2 bases; unmatched junction nucleotides: 2. The germline V gene encodes CDR1 SNHLY and CDR2 FYNNEI. The CDR3 is 14 amino acids. The CDR3, as DNA: TGTGCCAGCAGTGTCCAGGGGGGCAATCAGCCCCAGCATTTT. Protein sequence: CASSVQGGNQPQHF.

CDR3 sequence: CASSLGQGEAQYF. The CDR3 region has the DNA TGTGCCAGCAGCTTAGGACAGGGGGAAGCGCAGTATTTT. The chain uses TRBV11-2 and TRBJ2-3, with 9 bases lining up with TRBD1. Germline V gives CDR1 SGHAT, CDR2 FQNNGV. The V and J ends lost 1 base and 10 bases, in that order; junction bases with no gene match: 3. The CDR3 is 13 residues long.

The chain has TRBV28 and TRBJ2-1, with TRBD2 identical over 8 bases. This CDR3 has 13 amino acids. V was pared by 8 bases and J by 3 bases, with 3 bases of the junction left unmatched. Germline assignment: CDR1 MDHEN and CDR2 SYDVKM. This CDR3 is CASRLAGYNEQFF. The CDR3, as DNA: TGTGCCAGCCGGCTAGCGGGCTACAATGAGCAGTTCTTC.

The chain carries TRBV7-9 and TRBJ1-4, with 11 positions matching TRBD1. Losses at the gene ends were 8 bases for V and 0 bases for J; bases not matched to a gene: 5. Germline V gene data show CDR1 as SEHNR and CDR2 as FQNEAQ (reference sequence). This CDR3 is built from 16 residues. CDR3 region: CASAPGQGATNEKLFF. CDR3 DNA sequence: TGTGCCAGCGCACCGGGACAGGGGGCAACTAATGAAAAACTGTTTTTT.

This chain links TRBV5-1 with TRBJ1-4; 7 positions agree with TRBD1. The ends lost 2 bases at V and 4 bases at J; junction bases unmatched: 8. The CDR3 contains 16 residues. Germline V gene data show CDR1 as SGHRS and CDR2 as YFSETQ. The CDR3 reads CASSLQGPPLNEKLFF. The CDR3 region has the DNA TGCGCCAGCAGCTTACAGGGGCCCCCTCTTAATGAAAAACTGTTTTTT. The whole variable domain, remainder taken from reference TRBV5-1 and TRBJ1-4, is KAGVTQTPRYLIKTRGQQVTLSCSPISGHRSVSWYQQTPGQGLQFLFEYFSETQRNKGNFPGRFSGRQFSNSRSEMNVSTLELGDSALYLCASSLQGPPLNEKLFFGSGTQLSVL.

The CDR3 loop reads CSASDRGLRNEQFF. The CDR3 coding sequence is TGCAGTGCTAGTGACAGGGGTTTGCGGAATGAGCAGTTCTTC. V gene TRBV20-1 combines with J gene TRBJ2-1; 8 nucleotides line up with TRBD1. Germline values: CDR1 DFQATT, CDR2 SNEGSKA (reference sequence). The length of the CDR3 is 14 residues. J gave up 7 bases and V 3 bases, and 8 bases lay outside the gene matches.

This clone is a singleton in its sample. The same CDR3 is also encoded by other DNA sequences in this sample. The genes are TRBV14 and TRBJ2-3; TRBD1 is a possible D gene (5 bases). This CDR3 is 16 amino acids long. Germline lookup yields CDR1 SGHDN and CDR2 FVKESK. The V gene lost 1 base and the J gene lost 0 bases, with 11 bases spanning the gap. In DNA form, the CDR3 reads TGTGCCAGCAGCCAAGGGGGCCGCGCGAGCACAGATACGCAGTATTTT. Its translation is CASSQGGRASTDTQYF.

The chain carries TRBV7-2 and TRBJ2-7; D is perhaps TRBD1 (6 bases). CDR3 size: 15 residues. With 3 bases removed from V and 2 bases from J, the gap between germline ends came to 14 bases. The germline V gene has CDR1 SGHTA and CDR2 FQGNSA. The CDR3 is CASSFSGTSPYEQYF. CDR3 DNA: TGTGCCAGCAGCTTTTCCGGGACAAGTCCCTACGAGCAGTACTTC.

The chain joins TRBV28 to TRBJ2-7; possible D gene TRBD2, 6 bases. The CDR3 is made up of 12 amino acids. Germline V gives CDR1 MDHEN, CDR2 SYDVKM. The CDR3 DNA follows: TGTGCTGGTGGGGGGAGCTCCTACGAGCAGTACTTC. This encodes CAGGGSSYEQYF.

The chain is built from TRBV5-4 and TRBJ1-4; no definite D call. Germline values: CDR1 SGHNT, CDR2 YYREEE (reference sequence). The CDR3 consists of 13 residues. Deletions cut 2 bases from V and 7 bases from J, with 9 bases between. The CDR3 sequence is CASSFWQAEKLFF. The CDR3 region has the DNA TGTGCCAGCAGCTTTTGGCAGGCTGAAAAACTGTTTTTT. The whole variable domain, remainder taken from reference TRBV5-4 and TRBJ1-4, is ETGVTQSPTHLIKTRGQQVTLRCSSQSGHNTVSWYQQALGQGPQFIFQYYREEENGRGNFPPRFSGLQFPNYSSELNVNALELDDSALYLCASSFWQAEKLFFGSGTQLSVL.

This clone has only one observation. The rearrangement uses TRBV11-2 and TRBJ2-7; possible D gene TRBD1, 6 bases. V shed 1 base and J shed 6 bases, with 13 bases lying between them. This CDR3 has 14 residues. Germline loops: CDR1 SGHAT, CDR2 FQNNGV. CDR3 DNA: TGTGCCAGCAGCTTAGTTACAGGGTCGGCCGAGCAGTACTTC. Translated: CASSLVTGSAEQYF.

The chain carries TRBV25-1 and TRBJ1-1, with 7 nucleotides matching TRBD1. CDR3 length: 15 residues. Trimming at V came to 4 bases and at J to 4 bases, leaving 9 bases not matched to a gene. CDR1 and CDR2 (germline): MGHDK, SYGVNS. The CDR3 sequence: CASSGNRGLTTEAFF. The CDR3 coding sequence is TGTGCCAGCAGTGGCAACAGGGGACTGACCACTGAAGCTTTCTTT.

The chain joins TRBV18 to TRBJ1-2; TRBD1 agrees at 8 bases. This CDR3 contains 15 residues. The germline V gene has CDR1 KGHSH and CDR2 LQKENI. Trimming at V came to 4 bases and at J to 4 bases, leaving 8 bases not matched to a gene. CDR3 coding DNA: TGTGCCAGCTCACTAGGACAGGGAGGGACCTATGGCTACACCTTC. It translates to CASSLGQGGTYGYTF.

The genes are TRBV9 and TRBJ2-2, with a possible D match to TRBD1 (7 bases). Per germline, CDR1 SGDLS and CDR2 YYNGEE. The V end was cut by 3 bases, the J end by 6 bases, with 18 bases between. This CDR3 has 16 residues. In DNA form, the CDR3 reads TGTGCCAGCAGCGGAACGGGCGGGACAGTGGCCGGGGAGCTGTTTTTT. Translated: CASSGTGGTVAGELFF.

The chain couples TRBV19 to TRBJ2-1, with a weak D call TRBD1 (5 bases). Germline V gene sequence: CDR1 LNHDA, CDR2 SQIVND (reference sequence). Trimming took 0 bases from V and 3 from J, leaving 9 bases between them. CDR3 length: 15 amino acids. This CDR3 reads CASSIDQGNYNEQFF. As DNA, the CDR3 is TGTGCCAGTAGTATAGATCAGGGCAACTACAATGAGCAGTTCTTC.